This T cell receptor (beta chain) emerged from a study of shared clonotypes between healthy human individuals. Across the whole study: There were three CD4 naive, three CD4 memory, two CD8 naive and one CD8 memory plates per donor.

The donors were adults (healthy and HIV-negative) with no recent acute infections or vaccinations. TCRdb's table, derived via immunoSEQ multiplex PCR, lists solely in-frame clones and lacks some. The repertoire holds 110,000 or so clones, with roughly 70% as singletons. The TCR was taken from a woman under 40 in good health. The sequenced sample was memory CD8+ T cells sorted from blood. Noted subset: CD45RO+ cells pooled with CCR7-negative TemRA cells.

CDR3 loop: CASSFDARPNQPQHF. The CDR3 nucleotides read TGTGCCAGCAGTTTCGACGCTCGGCCCAATCAGCCCCAGCATTTT. V is TRBV27 and J is TRBJ1-5; D gene unclear. V was shortened by 3 bases and J by 3 bases, with 12 bases between the two germline ends. CDR1 MNHEY and CDR2 SMNVEV come from the germline V gene (reference sequence). The CDR3 length is 15 residues.